A single sample is the source of the 16 T cell receptor beta chains below, sequenced in a study of T cell changes during pregnancy in multiple sclerosis. Generated by immunoSEQ multiplex PCR, the TCRdb table keeps only in-frame clones and is missing some. There are tens of thousands of clones in the sample; approximately 90% occur only once, and over 0.6% lies in the top ten. The specimen comprised CD4+ T cells from peripheral blood mononuclear cells, sampled in the first trimester of pregnancy. These receptor sequences come from a female donor in good health, enrolled as a control in a pregnancy study.

The chain is built from TRBV5-4 and TRBJ2-3; D gene ambiguous. Germline CDR1 and CDR2: SGHNT and YYREEE (reference sequence). V lost 4 bases to trimming and J lost 0 bases, with 3 bases between them. The CDR3 sequence is 12 residues long. The chain's CDR3 is CASSRSTDTQYF. As DNA, the CDR3 is TGTGCCAGCAGCCGGAGCACAGATACGCAGTATTTT.

This clone was counted between two and nine times. The CDR3 spells CASSSRQGAGEKLFF. The CDR3 DNA follows: TGTGCCAGCAGCTCCCGACAGGGGGCTGGAGAAAAACTGTTTTTT. The rearrangement links TRBV7-9 to TRBJ1-4; 10 bases align to TRBD1. The junction had 7 bases not matched to a gene; V was cut back by 4 bases and J by 8 bases. The CDR3 length is 15 residues. Germline CDR1 is SEHNR and CDR2 is FQNEAQ (reference sequence).

The V and J genes are TRBV5-4 and TRBJ1-3; no clear D gene. CDR3 length: 17 amino acids. The germline V and J ends were trimmed by 2 bases and 0 bases, with 15 bases remaining between them. Germline values: CDR1 SGHNT, CDR2 YYREEE (reference sequence). This CDR3 is CASSLGPVGGSGNTIYF. In nucleotides, the CDR3 is TGTGCCAGCAGCTTAGGTCCTGTCGGAGGCTCTGGAAACACCATATATTTT.

This clone was seen once. The J gene is TRBJ2-6, the V gene TRBV28; 9 bases fit TRBD1. V trimming: 4 bases; J trimming: 2 bases; junction bases outside the gene matches: 9. The germline V gene has CDR1 MDHEN and CDR2 SYDVKM. CDR3 length: 18 amino acids. The DNA for the CDR3 is TGTGCCAGCAGTTCCCTTGGACAGGGGACGCCTGGGGCCAACGTCCTGACTTTC. This translates into CASSSLGQGTPGANVLTF.

J is TRBJ2-1 and V is TRBV7-9; no clear D. Deletions cut 3 bases from V and 7 bases from J, with 4 bases between. The CDR3 length is 11 residues. From germline, CDR1 is SEHNR and CDR2 FQNEAQ (reference sequence). CDR3 sequence: CASSLSNEQFF. The DNA of the CDR3 is TGTGCCAGCAGCTTGTCGAATGAGCAGTTCTTC.

V gene TRBV2 combines with J gene TRBJ1-4, with no clear D. With 7 bases removed from V and 0 bases from J, the gap between germline ends came to 15 bases. There are 16 residues in the CDR3. Germline loops: CDR1 SNHLY, CDR2 FYNNEI. This chain's CDR3 is CASTGLTASTNEKLFF. CDR3 DNA sequence: TGTGCCAGCACTGGACTCACAGCATCAACTAATGAAAAACTGTTTTTT.

This chain connects TRBV13 to TRBJ1-3; 8 bases fit TRBD1. J lost 1 base, V lost 2 bases, and 1 base had no gene match. From germline, CDR1 is PRHDT and CDR2 FYEKMQ (reference sequence). There are 15 residues in the CDR3. CDR3 amino acids: CASSLRTGSGNTIYF. The CDR3 DNA reads as TGTGCCAGCAGCTTAAGGACAGGGTCTGGAAACACCATATATTTT. The full variable domain, rest sourced from reference TRBV13 and TRBJ1-3, is AAGVIQSPRHLIKEKRETATLKCYPIPRHDTVYWYQQGPGQDPQFLISFYEKMQSDKGSIPDRFSAQQFSDYHSELNMSSLELGDSALYFCASSLRTGSGNTIYFGEGSWLTVV.

The chain recombines TRBV19 with TRBJ1-2; 8 nucleotides agree with TRBD1. Germline V gives CDR1 LNHDA, CDR2 SQIVND (reference sequence). This CDR3 comprises 13 residues. V was clipped by 5 bases and J by 6 bases; unmatched bases: 5. Here the CDR3 reads CASSPTGVDGYTF. The CDR3 nucleotides are TGTGCCAGTAGTCCGACAGGGGTGGATGGCTACACCTTC. Variable domain in full (rest from reference TRBV19 and TRBJ1-2): DGGITQSPKYLFRKEGQNVTLSCEQNLNHDAMYWYRQDPGQGLRLIYYSQIVNDFQKGDIAEGYSVSREKKESFPLTVTSAQKNPTAFYLCASSPTGVDGYTFGSGTRLTVV.

This clone was seen only once. V gene TRBV18 combines with J gene TRBJ2-5, with D possibly TRBD2 on 5 matching bases. CDR3 length equals 14 residues. Germline-derived CDR1 and CDR2 are KGHSH and LQKENI. V shed 3 bases and J shed 1 base, with 9 bases lying between them. The CDR3 loop is CASSPTGIQETQYF. The CDR3 coding sequence is TGTGCCAGCTCACCGACGGGAATCCAAGAGACCCAGTACTTC.

Of note for this clone: The junction departs from the called germline gene at one end, perhaps through a read error. J is TRBJ2-3 and V is TRBV2; 11 bases align to TRBD2. Germline V gene data show CDR1 as SNHLY and CDR2 as FYNNEI. CDR3 length equals 14 residues. The DNA of the CDR3 is TGTGCCAGCCGTAGCGGGGGGGCCACAGATACGCGGTATTTT. Its translation is CASRSGGATDTRYF. Combining the CDR3 with reference TRBV2 and TRBJ2-3 gives the whole variable domain EPEVTQTPSHQVTQMGQEVILRCVPISNHLYFYWYRQILGQKVEFLVSFYNNEISEKSEIFDDQFSVERPDGSNFTLKIRSTKLEDSAMYFCASRSGGATDTRYFGPGTRLTVL.

The CDR3, as DNA: TGTGCCAGCAGCTCGGGGACAGTGGGACCCTATGGCTACACCTTC. Translating it yields CASSSGTVGPYGYTF. The chain couples TRBV5-4 to TRBJ1-2; 7 bases line up with TRBD1. From germline, CDR1 is SGHNT and CDR2 YYREEE (reference sequence). The CDR3 contains 15 residues. Trimming at V came to 3 bases and at J to 4 bases, leaving 9 bases not matched to a gene.

The chain recombines TRBV10-3 with TRBJ1-4; 7 positions agree with TRBD1. Germline V CDR1 and CDR2: ENHRY, SYGVKD. This CDR3 has 15 amino acids. V gave up 6 bases and J gave up 7 bases; unmatched junction bases: 11. The CDR3 spells CAIRLGQVVGEKLFF. CDR3 bases: TGTGCCATCAGACTCGGACAGGTAGTGGGTGAAAAACTGTTTTTT.

The V call is TRBV28, the J call TRBJ2-1; 7 bases match TRBD2. J gave up 0 bases and V 4 bases, and 3 bases lay outside the gene matches. This CDR3 comprises 15 residues. CDR1 MDHEN and CDR2 SYDVKM come from the germline V gene. In nucleotides, the CDR3 is TGTGCCAGCAGTTCGAGCGGGGTCTCCTACAATGAGCAGTTCTTC. This sequence encodes CASSSSGVSYNEQFF.

This clone was detected a few times. The chain couples TRBV7-9 to TRBJ1-2, with TRBD1 matching 10 bases. Germline CDR1 SEHNR, CDR2 FQNEAQ (reference sequence). With V trimmed by 2 bases and J by 6 bases, 12 bases remained unmatched. CDR3 size: 17 residues. CDR3 DNA: TGTGCCAGCAGCTTATCTCGCCGAAGGGACAGGGGTAATGGCTACACCTTC. Its protein product is CASSLSRRRDRGNGYTF.

The chain carries TRBV28 and TRBJ1-1, with 8 bases aligning to TRBD1. CDR3 length equals 13 residues. Per the germline V gene, CDR1 is MDHEN and CDR2 is SYDVKM. Trimming cost V 9 bases and J 7 bases; bases outside gene matches: 10. CDR3 sequence: CASRAGGFNEAFF. In DNA, the CDR3 is TGTGCCAGTCGTGCAGGGGGCTTCAATGAAGCTTTCTTT.

V usage is TRBV6-6 and J usage is TRBJ1-5; the D is unclear. V was pared by 4 bases and J by 2 bases, with 9 bases between. The CDR3 spans 14 residues. Germline V gene data show CDR1 as MNHNY and CDR2 as SVGAGI (reference sequence). CDR3: CASSWTEGNQPQHF. DNA of the CDR3: TGTGCCAGCAGTTGGACGGAGGGCAATCAGCCCCAGCATTTT.